This T cell receptor beta chain comes out of a study of blood T cells in healthy people across ages. The study's findings and limits: TCR beta diversity tracked closely with naive T cell percentage.

Each of the donors had about 9.9 milliliters of peripheral blood drawn into EDTA-treated Vacutainer tubes. The CDR3 totals 15 residues. V trimming: 6 bases; J trimming: 1 base; junction bases outside the gene matches: 6. The germline gives CDR1 MNHEY, CDR2 SMNVEV (reference sequence). For this clonotype: Its target is unknown.

Primed by a sample-barcoded 5' primer and a J-beta primer mix, a second PCR proceeded for 7 to 11 cycles. TCRdb re-analysed the 5' RACE reads in MiXCR, keeping a single row per CDR3 protein. The profile shows more than 650,000 distinct CDR3 sequences, 53% of them singletons. This TCR was recovered from an elderly man in good health. J is TRBJ1-5 and V is TRBV27; 7 nucleotides line up with TRBD1. The source material was blood. Here the CDR3 reads CASRPGTASNQPQHF. DNA for the CDR3: TGTGCCAGCAGACCCGGGACAGCCAGCAATCAGCCCCAGCATTTT.